One T cell receptor (beta chain) is described in this entry. Its antigen is not known. Profiling relied on immunoSEQ multiplex PCR, and the TCRdb table lists in-frame clones only, not all of them. The sample has fewer than 45,000 clones; more than 70% are singletons. Baseline, cycle 4 day 1, and cycle 7 day 1 were the blood sampling points. These data belong to a study of OX40 agonist ivuxolimab in advanced cancers. Study summary: Three patients responded partially, comprising one with hepatocellular carcinoma and two with cutaneous melanoma.

General observations from the study: Certain nonresponders additionally had low normalized T-cell clonal expansion. At 0.1 to 3.0 mg/kg, CD4+ and CD8+ blood T cells expanded clonally by week 6.

Germline-derived CDR1 and CDR2 are MNHEY and SMNVEV (reference sequence). Germline trimming cut 4 bases from V and 2 bases from J; bases unmatched to any gene: 23. The CDR3 has 21 residues. The clonotype was recovered from an adult with an advanced solid tumor such as melanoma, head and neck, liver or kidney cancer. The chain combines TRBV27 with TRBJ2-3, with TRBD2 matching 8 bases. This specimen was CD4+ or CD8+ T cells sorted from blood, taken in a trial of the OX40 agonist ivuxolimab. CDR3 bases: TGTGCCAGCAGTTCCCACTTTGCGGGACTAGGTTCCCTTACAAACACAGATACGCAGTATTTT. Its translation is CASSSHFAGLGSLTNTDTQYF.